This T cell receptor beta chain came from a study of beta chain features in type 1 diabetes. Notes on the study in general: Cells with high TCR expression could be over-represented when cDNA is sequenced. At VDJ recombination sites, type 1 diabetes patients had fewer insertions and more deleted nucleotides.

CDR3 length: 12 residues. V shed 3 bases and J shed 3 bases, with 5 bases lying between them. Germline CDR1 SGHNT, CDR2 YYREEE (reference sequence). Heparinised blood was drawn once per donor, averaging about 116 mL. Sorted cells reached over 95% purity in every population. This clone was counted ten times or more. The antigen is undetermined. The same CDR3 also results from other DNA sequences found in this sample. cDNA synthesis used the whole RNA isolate, giving expressed TCRB sequences. Only in-frame clones appear in the TCRdb table, and some are missing; sequencing was by immunoSEQ multiplex PCR. This repertoire shows about 240,000 clones, 27% found once; its top ten account for approximately 4%.

This chain links TRBV5-4 with TRBJ2-3; D call uncertain. The TCR sequence derives from a man aged 25-40 years in good health. The sequencing input was central memory CD4+ T cells from blood. The chain's CDR3 is CASSSSTDTQYF. The DNA of the CDR3 is TGTGCCAGCAGCTCCAGTACAGATACGCAGTATTTT.